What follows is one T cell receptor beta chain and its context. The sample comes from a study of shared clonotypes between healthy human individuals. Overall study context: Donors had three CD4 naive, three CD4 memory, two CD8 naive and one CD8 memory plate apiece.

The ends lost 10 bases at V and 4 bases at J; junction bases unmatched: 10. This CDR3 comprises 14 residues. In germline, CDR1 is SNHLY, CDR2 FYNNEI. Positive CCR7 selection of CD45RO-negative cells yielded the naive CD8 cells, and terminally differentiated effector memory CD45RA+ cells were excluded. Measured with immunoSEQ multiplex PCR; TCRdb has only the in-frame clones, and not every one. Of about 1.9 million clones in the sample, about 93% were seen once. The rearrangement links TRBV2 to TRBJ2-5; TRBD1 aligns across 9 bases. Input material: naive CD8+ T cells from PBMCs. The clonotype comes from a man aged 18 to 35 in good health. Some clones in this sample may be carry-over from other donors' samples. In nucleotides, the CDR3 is TGTGCCACTCCGCGGGACAGGGACCCAGAGACCCAGTACTTC. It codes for CATPRDRDPETQYF.